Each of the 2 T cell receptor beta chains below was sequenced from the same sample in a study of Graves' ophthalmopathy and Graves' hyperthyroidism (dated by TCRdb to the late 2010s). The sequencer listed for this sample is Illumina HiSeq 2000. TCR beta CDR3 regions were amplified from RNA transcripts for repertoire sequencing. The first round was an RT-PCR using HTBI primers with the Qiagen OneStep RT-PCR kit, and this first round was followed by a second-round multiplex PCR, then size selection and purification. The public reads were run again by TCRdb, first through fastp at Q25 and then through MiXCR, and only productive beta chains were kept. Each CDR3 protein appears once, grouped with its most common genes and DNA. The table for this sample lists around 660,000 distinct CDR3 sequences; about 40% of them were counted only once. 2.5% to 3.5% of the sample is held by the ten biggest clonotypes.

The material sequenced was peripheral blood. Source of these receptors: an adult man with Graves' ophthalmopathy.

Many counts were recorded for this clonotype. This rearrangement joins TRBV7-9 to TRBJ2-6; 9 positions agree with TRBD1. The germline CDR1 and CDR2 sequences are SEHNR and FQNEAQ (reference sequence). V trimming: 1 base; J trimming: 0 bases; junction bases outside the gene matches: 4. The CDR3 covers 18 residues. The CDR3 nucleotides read TGTGCCAGCAGCTTAGGGACAGGGGCCTTCTCTGGGGCCAACGTCCTGACTTTC. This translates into CASSLGTGAFSGANVLTF.

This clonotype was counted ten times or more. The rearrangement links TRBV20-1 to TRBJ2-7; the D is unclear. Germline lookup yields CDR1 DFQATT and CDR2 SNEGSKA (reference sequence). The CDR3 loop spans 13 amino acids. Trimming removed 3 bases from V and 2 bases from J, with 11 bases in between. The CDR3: CSASSGPTYEQYF. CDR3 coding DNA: TGCAGTGCTAGTTCCGGACCGACCTACGAGCAGTACTTC.